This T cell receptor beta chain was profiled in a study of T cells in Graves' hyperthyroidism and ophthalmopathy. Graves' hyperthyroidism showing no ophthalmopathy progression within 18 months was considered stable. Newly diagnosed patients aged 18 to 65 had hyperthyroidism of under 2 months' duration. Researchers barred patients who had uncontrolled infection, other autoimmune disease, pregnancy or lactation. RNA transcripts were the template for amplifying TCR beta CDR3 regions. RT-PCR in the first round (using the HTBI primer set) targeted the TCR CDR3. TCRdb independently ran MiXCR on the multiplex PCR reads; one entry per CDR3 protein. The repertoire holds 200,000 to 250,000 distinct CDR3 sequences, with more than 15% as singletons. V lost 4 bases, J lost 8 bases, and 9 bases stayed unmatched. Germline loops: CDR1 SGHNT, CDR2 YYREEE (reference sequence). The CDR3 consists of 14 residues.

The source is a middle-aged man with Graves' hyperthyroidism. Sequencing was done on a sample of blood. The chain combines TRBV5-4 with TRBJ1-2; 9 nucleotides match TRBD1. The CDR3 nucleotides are TGTGCCAGCAGCCCCGGACAGGGGTATGTCGGCTACACCTTC. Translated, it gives CASSPGQGYVGYTF.